Here is one TCR beta chain with its context. The antigen remains undetermined. These data belong to a study of cytomegalovirus exposure and HLA in healthy donors. Study-wide results and caveats: Later work showed greater clonal expansion in HLA-associated TCR beta chains than in equally common others. In vitro data verified a few CMV-associated chains as specific for CMV antigens.

PCR was performed using 60 Vbeta and 13 Jbeta primers. In the original processing: About 10 million of some 80 million unique TCR beta chains were shared, per a later count. The table came from immunoSEQ multiplex PCR; TCRdb's copy has only in-frame clones and leaves some out. From that table come the V and J calls and clone size; the DNA was used to work out D and trimming. The sample includes some 130,000 clones, 60% to 80% of them seen just once. The CDR3 is made up of 15 amino acids. The germline gives CDR1 MNHNS, CDR2 SASEGT. V lost 6 bases, J lost 6 bases, and 11 bases stayed unmatched. The sequenced sample was PBMCs. The source is a man in his thirties or forties in good health and CMV-seronegative. V is TRBV6-1 and J is TRBJ2-7; 10 bases fit TRBD2. The CDR3 nucleotides are TGTGCCAGCAGCCAATACCTAGCGGGAGTCTTCGAGCAGTACTTC. This translates into CASSQYLAGVFEQYF.